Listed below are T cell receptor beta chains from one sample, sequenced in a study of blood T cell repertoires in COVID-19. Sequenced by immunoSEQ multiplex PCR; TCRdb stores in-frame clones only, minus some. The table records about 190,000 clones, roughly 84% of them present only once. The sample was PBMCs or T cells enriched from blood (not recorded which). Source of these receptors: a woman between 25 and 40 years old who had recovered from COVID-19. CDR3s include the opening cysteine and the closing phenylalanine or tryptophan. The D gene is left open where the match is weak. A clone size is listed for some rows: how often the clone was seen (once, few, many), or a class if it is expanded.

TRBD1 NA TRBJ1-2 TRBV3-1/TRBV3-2 CASSRTGTGIAGYTF TGTGCCAGCAGCCGAACCGGGACAGGGATAGCTGGCTACACCTTC
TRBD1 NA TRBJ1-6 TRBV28 CASSTAGTGNSPLHF TGTGCCAGCAGTACCGCCGGGACAGGGAATTCACCCCTCCACTTT
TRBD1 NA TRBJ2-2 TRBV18 CASSPSLGGLTGELFF TGTGCCAGCTCACCCTCCCTAGGGGGCCTCACCGGGGAGCTGTTTTTT
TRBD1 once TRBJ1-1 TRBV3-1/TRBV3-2 CASSQGQGVSAFF TGTGCCAGCAGCCAAGGACAGGGGGTATCGGCTTTCTTT
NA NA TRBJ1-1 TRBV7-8 CASSLARFKNTEAFF TGTGCCAGCAGCTTAGCCAGGTTCAAAAACACTGAAGCTTTCTTT
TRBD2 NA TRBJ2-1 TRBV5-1 CASSALDGGAYNEQFF TGCGCCAGCAGCGCCCTAGACGGGGGGGCTTACAATGAGCAGTTCTTC
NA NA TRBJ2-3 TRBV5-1 CASSLVGTDTQYF TGCGCCAGCAGCTTGGTCGGCACAGATACGCAGTATTTT
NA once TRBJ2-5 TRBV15 CATSRDMRSGETQYF TGTGCCACCAGCAGAGATATGAGGTCTGGAGAGACCCAGTACTTC
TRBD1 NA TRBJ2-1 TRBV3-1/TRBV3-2 CASGKGASYNEQFF TGTGCCAGCGGGAAGGGGGCGTCCTACAATGAGCAGTTCTTC
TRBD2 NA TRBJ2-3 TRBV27 CASSLIAGGPGTDTQYF TGTGCCAGCAGCCTGATAGCGGGAGGGCCTGGCACAGATACGCAGTATTTT
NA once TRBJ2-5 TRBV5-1 CASSLAGGQSGETQYF TGCGCCAGCAGCTTGGCCGGGGGACAGTCGGGAGAGACCCAGTACTTC
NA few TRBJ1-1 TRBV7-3 CASSQGQLNTEAFF TGTGCCAGCAGTCAGGGGCAGCTGAACACTGAAGCTTTCTTT
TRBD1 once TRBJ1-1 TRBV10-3 CAISESGQGHYTEAFF TGTGCCATCAGTGAGTCGGGACAGGGGCATTACACTGAAGCTTTCTTT
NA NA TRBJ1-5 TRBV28 CASTLAGGPQHF TGTGCCAGCACCCTAGCGGGCGGGCCCCAGCATTTT
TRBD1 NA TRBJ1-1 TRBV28 CASSLTGQGNTEAFF TGTGCCAGCAGTTTGACGGGACAGGGGAACACTGAAGCTTTCTTT
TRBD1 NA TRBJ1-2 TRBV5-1 CASSSQGDFFLGGYTF TGCGCCAGCAGCTCCCAGGGGGACTTCTTCTTAGGCGGCTACACCTTC
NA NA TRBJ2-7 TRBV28 CASTPGADRSEQYF TGTGCCAGCACCCCTGGGGCAGACCGGAGTGAGCAGTACTTC
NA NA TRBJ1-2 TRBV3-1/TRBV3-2 CASSHVQGSNGYTF TGTGCCAGCAGCCATGTGCAGGGATCTAATGGCTACACCTTC
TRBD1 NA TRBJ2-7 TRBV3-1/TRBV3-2 CASSHGQGAYEQYF TGTGCCAGCAGCCACGGACAGGGAGCCTACGAGCAGTACTTC
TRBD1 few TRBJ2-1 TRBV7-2 CASSTRTGYYEQFF TGTGCCAGCAGCACAAGGACAGGGTATTATGAGCAGTTCTTC
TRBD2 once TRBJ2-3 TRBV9 CASSVVGPGLAGETDTQYF TGTGCCAGCAGCGTAGTAGGGCCGGGACTAGCGGGGGAAACAGATACGCAGTATTTT
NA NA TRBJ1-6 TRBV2 CASSEALQGNSPLHF TGTGCCAGCAGTGAAGCGCTACAGGGAAACTCACCCCTCCACTTT
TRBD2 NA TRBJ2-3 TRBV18 CASSPFSRAGVRADTQYF TGTGCCAGCTCACCATTCTCCCGAGCGGGAGTTAGGGCAGATACGCAGTATTTT
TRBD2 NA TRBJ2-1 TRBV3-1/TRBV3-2 CASSLTVAGEYNEQFF TGTGCCAGCAGCCTAACCGTAGCGGGGGAATACAATGAGCAGTTCTTC
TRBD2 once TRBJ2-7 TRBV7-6 CASSLAAGGPFEQYF TGTGCCAGCAGCTTAGCGGCGGGAGGGCCTTTCGAGCAGTACTTC
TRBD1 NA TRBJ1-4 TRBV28 CASSHTGGASEKLFF TGTGCCAGCAGTCATACAGGGGGCGCGAGTGAAAAACTGTTTTTT
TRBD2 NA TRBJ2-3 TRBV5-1 CASRSGLAGATDTQYF TGCGCCAGCCGCTCGGGACTAGCGGGGGCTACAGATACGCAGTATTTT
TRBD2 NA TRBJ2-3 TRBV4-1 CASSQVGLAPTDTQYF TGCGCCAGCAGCCAAGTGGGACTAGCGCCTACAGATACGCAGTATTTT
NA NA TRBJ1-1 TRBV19 CASSRQLSTEAFF TGTGCCAGTAGTAGACAGCTCTCCACTGAAGCTTTCTTT
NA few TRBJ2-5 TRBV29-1 CSVEDNLAVQQETQYF TGCAGCGTTGAAGATAACCTAGCCGTCCAACAAGAGACCCAGTACTTC
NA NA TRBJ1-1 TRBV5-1 CASSLEWSLNTEAFF TGCGCCAGCAGCTTGGAGTGGAGTTTGAACACTGAAGCTTTCTTT
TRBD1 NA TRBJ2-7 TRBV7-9 CASRRQGSTYEQYF TGTGCCAGCAGACGACAGGGGTCTACCTACGAGCAGTACTTC
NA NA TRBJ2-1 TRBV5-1 CASSFRQPYNEQFF TGCGCCAGCAGCTTCCGACAGCCCTACAATGAGCAGTTCTTC
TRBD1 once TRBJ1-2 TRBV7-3 CASSLRGEVDRGYGYTF TGTGCCAGCAGCTTACGGGGAGAGGTAGACAGGGGATATGGCTACACCTTC
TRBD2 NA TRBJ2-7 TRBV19 CASSPGTSLSYEQYF TGTGCCAGTAGTCCCGGGACTAGCCTTTCCTACGAGCAGTACTTC
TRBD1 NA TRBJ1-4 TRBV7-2 CASSLAGWDSPLKGEKLFF TGTGCCAGCAGCTTAGCAGGATGGGACAGTCCTTTAAAGGGGGAAAAACTGTTTTTT
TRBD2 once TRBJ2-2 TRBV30 CAWNYISGSRTGELFF TGTGCCTGGAACTACATTAGCGGGAGCCGAACCGGGGAGCTGTTTTTT
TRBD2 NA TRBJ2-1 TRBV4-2 CASSQESGSGNEQFF TGTGCCAGCAGCCAAGAGAGCGGGAGTGGTAATGAGCAGTTCTTC
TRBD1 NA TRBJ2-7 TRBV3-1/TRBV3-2 CASSHRTGGEQYF TGTGCCAGCAGCCATCGGACAGGGGGCGAGCAGTACTTC
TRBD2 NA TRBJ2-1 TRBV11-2 CASSSRTSGRIYNEQFF TGTGCCAGCAGCTCCCGGACTAGCGGGAGAATATACAATGAGCAGTTCTTC
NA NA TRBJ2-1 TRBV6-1 CASSERAVIYNEQFF TGTGCCAGCAGTGAGAGGGCAGTTATCTACAATGAGCAGTTCTTC
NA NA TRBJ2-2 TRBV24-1 CATSRGTGELFF TGTGCCACCAGCAGGGGAACCGGGGAGCTGTTTTTT
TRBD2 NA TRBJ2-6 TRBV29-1 CSVTIAGVLGANVLTF TGCAGCGTCACCATAGCGGGAGTCTTGGGGGCCAACGTCCTGACTTTC
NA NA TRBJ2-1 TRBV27 CASSLRGEQFF TGTGCCAGCAGTTTAAGGGGGGAGCAGTTCTTC
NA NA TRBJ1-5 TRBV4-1 CASSQDRGSNQPQHF TGCGCCAGCAGCCAAGATAGGGGGAGCAATCAGCCCCAGCATTTT
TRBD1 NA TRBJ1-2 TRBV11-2 CASSSGGWTGEDGYTF TGTGCCAGCAGCTCCGGTGGGTGGACAGGGGAGGATGGCTACACCTTC
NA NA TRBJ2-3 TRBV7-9 CASSLASSFYTQYF TGTGCCAGCAGCTTAGCGAGTTCCTTCTATACGCAGTATTTT
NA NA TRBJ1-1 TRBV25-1 CALHLPSLEFAAYTEAFF TGTGCCCTTCACCTCCCCTCTCTCGAGTTTGCGGCCTACACTGAAGCTTTCTTT
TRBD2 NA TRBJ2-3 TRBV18 CASSPTSGGFTDTQYF TGTGCCAGCTCACCCACTAGCGGGGGGTTTACAGATACGCAGTATTTT
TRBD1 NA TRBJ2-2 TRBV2 CASSYQGDGELFF TGTGCCAGCAGTTATCAGGGGGACGGGGAGCTGTTTTTT
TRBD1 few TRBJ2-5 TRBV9 CASSVGRQGLTETQYF TGTGCCAGCAGCGTAGGCAGACAGGGGCTGACAGAGACCCAGTACTTC
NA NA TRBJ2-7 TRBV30 CAWSGLVSYEQYF TGTGCCTGGAGTGGCCTAGTCTCCTACGAGCAGTACTTC
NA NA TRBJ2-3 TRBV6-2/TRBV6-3 CASSLASDEDTQYF TGTGCCAGCAGTTTGGCTAGCGATGAAGATACGCAGTATTTT
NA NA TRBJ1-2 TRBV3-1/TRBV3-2 CASSQDRTSLSGYTF TGTGCCAGCAGCCAAGATAGGACTAGTTTATCTGGCTACACCTTC
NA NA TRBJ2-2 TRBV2 CASSEVTGYTGELFF TGTGCCAGCAGTGAAGTAACAGGGTACACCGGGGAGCTGTTTTTT
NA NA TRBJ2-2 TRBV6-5 CASREGSTGELFF TGTGCCAGCAGGGAGGGATCGACCGGGGAGCTGTTTTTT
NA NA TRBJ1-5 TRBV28 CASSLLGTLGNQPQHF TGTGCCAGCAGTTTATTAGGGACTCTTGGCAATCAGCCCCAGCATTTT
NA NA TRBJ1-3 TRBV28 CASSLLLGGAGNTIYF TGTGCCAGCAGTTTACTACTAGGGGGGGCTGGAAACACCATATATTTT
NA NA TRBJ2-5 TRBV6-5 CASSYPARKIQETQYF TGTGCCAGCAGTTACCCGGCGCGGAAGATCCAAGAGACCCAGTACTTC
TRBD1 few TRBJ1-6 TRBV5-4 CASSTGTVNSPLHF TGTGCCAGCAGCACTGGGACAGTTAATTCACCCCTCCACTTT